By share, the clone carrying this TCR beta chain counts as medium-sized. Antigen specificity is unknown. As for time point: sample taken at primary tumor resection. TCRs were sequenced from unsorted whole RNA of tumor, nontumor lung or PBMC. This entry is derived from a study of spatial heterogeneity in lung cancer. About the study: The study consistently detected more beta-chain than alpha-chain sequences. Each distinct TCR and UMI combination averaged more than ten appearances in raw reads.

A single record per CDR3 protein comes from TCRdb applying MiXCR to the 5' RACE reads. Of about 11,000 distinct CDR3 sequences in the sample, 3.7% are singletons; the top ten hold 50% to 60%. Findings of the study overall: Follow-up blood showed ubiquitous expanded tumor TCRs less than blood at resection did.

This CDR3 contains 15 residues. Germline CDR1 reads LGHNA; CDR2 reads YSLEER. Trimming took off 4 bases at V and 3 bases at J, with 15 bases between the two ends. This sample comprised PBMCs, obtained at surgery. This chain joins TRBV4-3 and TRBJ1-2, with D perhaps matching TRBD1 (5 bases). The TCR sequence derives from a female donor with early-stage non-small cell lung cancer. CDR3 in amino acids: CASSPSVGDDYGYTF. In DNA, the CDR3 is TGCGCCAGCAGCCCATCCGTAGGGGACGACTATGGCTACACCTTC.